This passage covers 24 T cell receptor beta chains from one sample sequenced in a study of blood T cell repertoires in COVID-19. The data were produced by immunoSEQ multiplex PCR, yet TCRdb's version contains in-frame clones alone and is incomplete. The profile shows some 390,000 clones, about 87% of them singletons. Sequenced material: peripheral blood. These receptors came from a woman aged 55-69 years with COVID-19, enrolled during active disease.

V and J are TRBV4-1 and TRBJ1-1; D perhaps matches TRBD1 (6 bases). The germline CDR1 and CDR2 sequences are MGHRA and YSYEKL. There are 17 residues in the CDR3. V was cut by 8 bases and J by 2 bases, with 24 bases left in between. The CDR3 DNA follows: TGCGCCAGCCTCGCCCAAGCTCCGTCAGGGGCCAACACTGAAGCTTTCTTT. Protein product: CASLAQAPSGANTEAFF.

The rearrangement joins TRBV6-5 to TRBJ2-7; TRBD2 matches 9 bases. Germline-derived CDR1 and CDR2 are MNHEY and SVGAGI. Unmatched junction bases numbered 2, after V lost 2 bases and J lost 6 bases. The CDR3 totals 13 residues. The CDR3 is CASSYSGGREQYF. CDR3 coding DNA: TGTGCCAGCAGTTACAGCGGGGGGCGCGAGCAGTACTTC.

In its sample, this clone was seen once. In nucleotides, the CDR3 is TGCGCCAGCAGCTTGGCCTTAAGCGGGGTCTTCTACAATGAGCAGTTCTTC. Translating it yields CASSLALSGVFYNEQFF. The V call is TRBV5-1, the J call TRBJ2-1; TRBD2 matches 7 bases. CDR3 length: 17 residues. Germline V gene sequence: CDR1 SGHRS, CDR2 YFSETQ. Losses at the gene ends were 0 bases for V and 3 bases for J; bases not matched to a gene: 9.

The rearrangement joins TRBV5-1 to TRBJ2-7; 10 bases match TRBD1. Germline V lookup: CDR1 SGHRS, CDR2 YFSETQ. J was trimmed by 6 bases and V by 4 bases; bases with no gene match: 7. There are 14 residues in the CDR3. The CDR3 spells CASSPGQGPGEQYF. CDR3 DNA: TGCGCCAGCAGCCCGGGACAGGGGCCTGGCGAGCAGTACTTC.

About this clone itself: This sample also contains other DNA sequences that code for the same CDR3. The chain carries TRBV5-6 and TRBJ1-5; D is ambiguous. The CDR3 totals 13 residues. Germline V gene lookup returns CDR1 SGHDT and CDR2 YYEEEE. V lost 0 bases, J lost 4 bases, and 5 bases lay in between. CDR3 nucleotide sequence: TGTGCCAGCAGCTTGGACAGAAATCAGCCCCAGCATTTT. It encodes CASSLDRNQPQHF.

The J gene is TRBJ2-3, the V gene TRBV24-1; D possibly corresponds to TRBD2 (5 bases). The V end lost 6 bases, the J end lost 6 bases, and 15 bases lay between the germline ends. The germline CDR1 and CDR2 sequences are KGHDR and SFDVKD. This CDR3 is built from 14 residues. DNA for the CDR3: TGTGCCACCAGTCTGGGAGCGGCTTGGGATACGCAGTATTTT. Translating gives CATSLGAAWDTQYF.

The chain links TRBV5-6 to TRBJ1-1; 9 positions agree with TRBD1. The CDR3 totals 15 residues. Germline V lookup: CDR1 SGHDT, CDR2 YYEEEE. Unmatched junction bases numbered 6, after V lost 6 bases and J lost 0 bases. DNA for the CDR3: TGTGCCAGCACCCGAGGACAGGGGTTGAACACTGAAGCTTTCTTT. Protein product: CASTRGQGLNTEAFF.

Concerning this clone itself: In the same sample, other DNA sequences code for this CDR3. J is TRBJ1-1 and V is TRBV18; D remains ambiguous. V dropped 2 bases and J dropped 1 base, with 8 bases sitting between them. The germline V gene has CDR1 KGHSH and CDR2 LQKENI. This CDR3 is 14 amino acids long. This chain's CDR3 is CASSPGGWNTEAFF. The CDR3 DNA reads as TGTGCCAGCTCACCAGGCGGGTGGAACACTGAAGCTTTCTTT.

The chain recombines TRBV2 with TRBJ2-3, with 8 bases identical to TRBD2. CDR3 length: 15 amino acids. V lost 3 bases and J lost 6; bases outside the gene matches: 8. The germline gives CDR1 SNHLY, CDR2 FYNNEI. CDR3 in amino acids: CASSEVLAEVDTQYF. DNA for the CDR3: TGTGCCAGCAGTGAGGTACTAGCGGAGGTCGATACGCAGTATTTT. The full variable domain, with the rest looked up from reference TRBV2 and TRBJ2-3, is EPEVTQTPSHQVTQMGQEVILRCVPISNHLYFYWYRQILGQKVEFLVSFYNNEISEKSEIFDDQFSVERPDGSNFTLKIRSTKLEDSAMYFCASSEVLAEVDTQYFGPGTRLTVL.

The chain couples TRBV30 to TRBJ1-4; possibly TRBD1 for D (6 bases). The CDR3 loop spans 14 amino acids. V was cut by 4 bases and J by 3 bases, with 12 bases left in between. Looked up from germline, CDR1 is GTSNPN and CDR2 is SVGIG (reference sequence). The CDR3, as DNA: TGTGCCTGGAACCAAGGACAGCCTAATGAAAAACTGTTTTTT. Translated: CAWNQGQPNEKLFF.

The chain recombines TRBV20-1 with TRBJ2-7; unclear D gene. The V gene lost 3 bases and the J gene lost 5 bases, with 8 bases spanning the gap. The CDR3 runs to 11 residues. CDR1 and CDR2 from the germline V gene are DFQATT and SNEGSKA (reference sequence). The CDR3, as DNA: TGCAGTGCTAGCGTCAGTCACGAGCAGTACTTC. Its protein product is CSASVSHEQYF.

This clone has more than one count but fewer than ten. The gene calls are TRBV18 and TRBJ1-1; D gene ambiguous. Germline V gene sequence: CDR1 KGHSH, CDR2 LQKENI. Trimming shortened V by 2 bases and J by 4 bases, and 8 bases separated the two germline ends. This CDR3 spans 13 amino acids. The CDR3 protein is CASSPSGFTEAFF. Written as DNA, the CDR3 is TGTGCCAGCTCACCAAGCGGTTTCACTGAAGCTTTCTTT.

V gene TRBV11-2 combines with J gene TRBJ2-1; no reliable D call. The germline V and J ends were trimmed by 5 bases and 0 bases, with 11 bases remaining between them. The CDR3 covers 15 residues. Germline V gives CDR1 SGHAT, CDR2 FQNNGV. Here the CDR3 reads CASSPDSSSYNEQFF. As DNA, the CDR3 is TGTGCCAGCAGCCCAGACTCAAGCTCCTACAATGAGCAGTTCTTC.

The chain couples TRBV5-6 to TRBJ1-2; 10 bases are shared with TRBD1. Unmatched junction bases numbered 10, after V lost 4 bases and J lost 4 bases. CDR1 is SGHDT, CDR2 YYEEEE, per germline. This CDR3 contains 16 residues. The CDR3 sequence is CASSRRQGAPGYGYTF. In nucleotides, the CDR3 is TGTGCCAGCAGCAGGAGACAGGGGGCGCCTGGCTATGGCTACACCTTC.

The chain uses TRBV27 and TRBJ2-7; perhaps TRBD1 as D (5 bases). The CDR3 spans 13 residues. Trimming stripped 3 bases from V and 1 base from J, with 7 bases between. Germline lookup yields CDR1 MNHEY and CDR2 SMNVEV (reference sequence). CDR3 DNA sequence: TGTGCCAGCAGTTTGCCAGGGTCCTACGAGCAGTACTTC. It yields the protein CASSLPGSYEQYF.

The chain combines TRBV3-1 (or the pseudogene TRBV3-2) with TRBJ1-2, with 9 positions matching TRBD1. J gave up 4 bases and V 2 bases, and 2 bases lay outside the gene matches. In germline, CDR1 is LGHDT, CDR2 YNNKEL (reference sequence). CDR3 length: 14 amino acids. CDR3 amino acids: CASSQTTGGYGYTF. The CDR3 DNA reads TGTGCCAGCAGCCAAACGACAGGGGGCTATGGCTACACCTTC.

CDR3 DNA sequence: TGTGCCAGCAGTGGGGGGCGTCTAGATTCCTACGAGCAGTACTTC. Translating it yields CASSGGRLDSYEQYF. The chain recombines TRBV2 with TRBJ2-7, with D perhaps matching TRBD1 (6 bases). Germline V gives CDR1 SNHLY, CDR2 FYNNEI. V gave up 4 bases and J gave up 1 base, with 14 bases separating them. The CDR3 extends over 15 amino acids.

The chain employs TRBV5-1 and TRBJ2-1; TRBD2 matches at 8 bases. J gave up 2 bases and V 7 bases, and 14 bases lay outside the gene matches. Per germline, CDR1 SGHRS and CDR2 YFSETQ. The CDR3 sequence is 17 residues long. CDR3 loop: CASSDGGAVTPYNEQFF. The DNA of the CDR3 is TGCGCCAGCTCTGACGGGGGGGCTGTAACGCCCTACAATGAGCAGTTCTTC.

CDR3 region: CASSITGGQGIQYF. CDR3 nucleotide sequence: TGTGCCAGTAGTATAACAGGGGGCCAGGGCATTCAGTACTTC. This chain uses TRBV19 with TRBJ2-4; 9 bases match TRBD1. Germline assignment: CDR1 LNHDA and CDR2 SQIVND (reference sequence). With 2 bases clipped from V and 9 bases from J, the junction kept 5 bases outside the gene matches. This CDR3 contains 14 residues.

The chain carries TRBV18 and TRBJ1-5; D is perhaps TRBD1 (5 bases). The V end lost 1 base, the J end lost 4 bases, and 8 bases lay between the germline ends. Germline-derived CDR1 and CDR2 are KGHSH and LQKENI. The CDR3 spans 14 residues. The DNA for the CDR3 is TGTGCCAGCTCACCACAGGGGAAGAATCAGCCCCAGCATTTT. The encoded protein is CASSPQGKNQPQHF.

This clone came up a few times. The chain joins TRBV2 to TRBJ2-2; 8 nucleotides agree with TRBD2. CDR1 is SNHLY and CDR2 is FYNNEI in the germline V gene. The CDR3 loop spans 18 amino acids. V gave up 4 bases and J gave up 1 base; unmatched junction bases: 11. The DNA for the CDR3 is TGTGCCAGCAGTGGGGGCTGGGGTAGCGGGGTGAACACCGGGGAGCTGTTTTTT. Protein sequence: CASSGGWGSGVNTGELFF.

The chain is built from TRBV27 and TRBJ1-5; D gene ambiguous. V lost 2 bases and J lost 11, with 13 bases in between. CDR1 and CDR2 (germline): MNHEY, SMNVEV (reference sequence). This CDR3 contains 13 residues. DNA for the CDR3: TGTGCCAGCAGTTTAGGAGGGTATGGAGCCCAGCATTTT. Amino acid sequence: CASSLGGYGAQHF.

The chain has TRBV18 and TRBJ1-4; D is unclear. Trimming left V 6 bases short and J 0 bases short, with 11 bases between. Germline CDR1 and CDR2: KGHSH and LQKENI. The CDR3 has 15 amino acids. The CDR3 DNA reads TGTGCCAGCTCGCCCGGTGTCTCAACTAATGAAAAACTGTTTTTT. This codes for CASSPGVSTNEKLFF.

This chain connects TRBV2 to TRBJ2-6, with a possible D match to TRBD2 (6 bases). The CDR3 is made up of 13 amino acids. Germline V lookup: CDR1 SNHLY, CDR2 FYNNEI. DNA of the CDR3: TGTGCTGCGGGGTTCTCTGGGGCCAACGTCCTGACTTTC. Translated, it gives CAAGFSGANVLTF.